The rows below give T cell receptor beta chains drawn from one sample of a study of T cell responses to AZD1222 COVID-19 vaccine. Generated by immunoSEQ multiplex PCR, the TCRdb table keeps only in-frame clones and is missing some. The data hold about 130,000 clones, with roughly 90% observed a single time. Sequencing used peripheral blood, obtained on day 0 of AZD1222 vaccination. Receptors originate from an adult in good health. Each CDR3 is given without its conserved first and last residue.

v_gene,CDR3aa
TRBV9,ASSAGQGSNQPQH
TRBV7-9,ASSPRTLGSSYNEQF
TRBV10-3,AISESGGANTGELF
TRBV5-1,ASSLANLSRRVNTEAF
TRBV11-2,ASSLGTVSYNEQF
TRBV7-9,ASSLVSSEAF
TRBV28,ASRWSTLANYGYT
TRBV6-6,ASSYPGPPGNYGYT
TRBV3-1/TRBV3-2,ASSHDPLTEQY
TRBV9,ASSVGTGGLYEQY
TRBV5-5,ASSLDVYEQY
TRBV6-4,ASRLGGASSGNTIY
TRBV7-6,ASSEGLAGGGETQY
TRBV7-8,ASSSRTSGNTGELF
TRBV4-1,ASRSPPGELF
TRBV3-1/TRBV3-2,ASSPSRTPNNSPLH
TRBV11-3,ASSVGRLAVSYNEQF
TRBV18,ASSPTGPWGNQPQH
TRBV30,AWSVSVAGGKQF
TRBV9,ASRAQGQTGELF
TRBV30,AWRFSAASVDT
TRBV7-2,ASSSGAYETQY
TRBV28,ASRSRGSVDTIY
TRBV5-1,ASSLASDTYTPAF
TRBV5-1,ASSFGGRTEGYT
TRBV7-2,ASSFPMVGGISDTQY
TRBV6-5,ASSYTGEAGKLF
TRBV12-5,ASGRGTGGVLGGYT
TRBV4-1,ASSQVGQLGRRGTEAF
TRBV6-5,ASSYGQGDGYT
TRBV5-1,ASSLDPFYEQY
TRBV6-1,ASSEAGREEQY